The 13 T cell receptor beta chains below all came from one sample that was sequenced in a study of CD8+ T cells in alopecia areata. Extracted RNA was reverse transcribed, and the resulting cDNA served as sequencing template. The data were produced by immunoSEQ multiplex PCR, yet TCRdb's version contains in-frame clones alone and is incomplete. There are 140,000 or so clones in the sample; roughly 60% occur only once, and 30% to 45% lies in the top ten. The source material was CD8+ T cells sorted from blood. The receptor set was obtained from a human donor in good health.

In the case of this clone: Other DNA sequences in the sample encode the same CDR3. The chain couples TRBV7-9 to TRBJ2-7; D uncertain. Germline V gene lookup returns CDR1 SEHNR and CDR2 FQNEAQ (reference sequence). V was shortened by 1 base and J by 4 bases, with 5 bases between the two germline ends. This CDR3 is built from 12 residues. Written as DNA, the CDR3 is TGTGCCAGCAGCTTAGGGGATTACGAGCAGTACTTC. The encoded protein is CASSLGDYEQYF.

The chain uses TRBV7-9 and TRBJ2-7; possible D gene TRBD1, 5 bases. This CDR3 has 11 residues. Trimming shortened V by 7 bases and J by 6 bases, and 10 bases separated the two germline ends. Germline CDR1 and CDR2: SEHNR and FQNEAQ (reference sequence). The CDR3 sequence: CASTLTAEQYF. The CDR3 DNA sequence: TGTGCCAGCACCCTGACAGCCGAGCAGTACTTC.

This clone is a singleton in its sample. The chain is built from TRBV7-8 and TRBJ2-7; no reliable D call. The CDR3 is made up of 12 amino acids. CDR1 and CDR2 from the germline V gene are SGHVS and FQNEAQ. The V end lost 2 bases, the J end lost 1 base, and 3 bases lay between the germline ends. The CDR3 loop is CASSLKSYEQYF. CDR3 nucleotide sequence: TGTGCCAGCAGCTTAAAGTCCTACGAGCAGTACTTC. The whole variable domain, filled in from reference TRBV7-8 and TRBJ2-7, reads GAGVSQSPRYKVAKRGQDVALRCDPISGHVSLFWYQQALGQGPEFLTYFQNEAQLDKSGLPSDRFFAERPEGSVSTLKIQRTQQEDSAVYLCASSLKSYEQYFGPGTRLTVT.

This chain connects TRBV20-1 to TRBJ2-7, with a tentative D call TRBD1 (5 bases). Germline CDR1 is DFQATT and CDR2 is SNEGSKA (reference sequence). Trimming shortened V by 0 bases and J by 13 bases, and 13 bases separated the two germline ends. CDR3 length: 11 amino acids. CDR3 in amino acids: CSARDLEQAYF. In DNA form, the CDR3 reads TGCAGTGCTAGAGATCTCGAACAGGCATACTTC.

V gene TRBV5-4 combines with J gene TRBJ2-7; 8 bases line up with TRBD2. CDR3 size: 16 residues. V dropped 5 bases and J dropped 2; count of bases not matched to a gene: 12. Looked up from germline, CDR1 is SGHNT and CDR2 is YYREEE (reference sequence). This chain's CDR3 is CASSSKTIAGPYEQYF. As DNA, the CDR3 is TGTGCCAGCAGTTCAAAGACAATAGCGGGGCCCTACGAGCAGTACTTC.

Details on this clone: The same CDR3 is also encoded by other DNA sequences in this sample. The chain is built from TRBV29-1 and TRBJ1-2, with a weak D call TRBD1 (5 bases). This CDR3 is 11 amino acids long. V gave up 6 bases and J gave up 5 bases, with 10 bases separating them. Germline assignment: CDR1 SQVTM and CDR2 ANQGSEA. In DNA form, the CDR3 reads TGCAGCGTGGCAGGGCGGTATGGCTACACCTTC. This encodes CSVAGRYGYTF.

The CDR3: CSVEDRLAVINEQFF. Here the CDR3 DNA reads TGCAGCGTTGAAGACCGCCTAGCGGTTATAAATGAGCAGTTCTTC. V gene TRBV29-1 combines with J gene TRBJ2-1; 7 bases map to TRBD2. This CDR3 spans 15 amino acids. The germline CDR1 and CDR2 sequences are SQVTM and ANQGSEA. Germline trimming cut 0 bases from V and 7 bases from J; bases unmatched to any gene: 9.

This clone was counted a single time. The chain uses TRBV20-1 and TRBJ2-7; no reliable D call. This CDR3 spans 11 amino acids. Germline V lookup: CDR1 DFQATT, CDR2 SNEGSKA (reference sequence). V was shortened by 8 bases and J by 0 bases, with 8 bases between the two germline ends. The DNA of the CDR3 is TGCAGTCCACATAGCTCCTACGAGCAGTACTTC. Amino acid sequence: CSPHSSYEQYF.

The CDR3 DNA reads as TGCGCCAGCAGCCCAATCGCCAGGGGGCGCGGGGGGGCCAACGTCCTGACTTTC. This codes for CASSPIARGRGGANVLTF. The chain joins TRBV4-1 to TRBJ2-6; TRBD1 matches 8 bases. The CDR3 covers 18 residues. V lost 4 bases to trimming and J lost 4 bases; unmatched junction nucleotides: 12. Germline V gene sequence: CDR1 MGHRA, CDR2 YSYEKL.

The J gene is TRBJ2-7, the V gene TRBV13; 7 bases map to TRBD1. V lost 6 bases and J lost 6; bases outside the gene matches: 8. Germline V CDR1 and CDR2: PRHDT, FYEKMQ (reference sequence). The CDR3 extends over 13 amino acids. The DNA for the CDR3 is TGTGCCAGCAGATCTAAGGGGGCTTCCGAGCAGTACTTC. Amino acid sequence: CASRSKGASEQYF.

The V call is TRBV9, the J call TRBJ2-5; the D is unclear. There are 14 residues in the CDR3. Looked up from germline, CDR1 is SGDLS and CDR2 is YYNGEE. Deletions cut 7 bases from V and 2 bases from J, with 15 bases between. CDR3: CASLPRVGQETQYF. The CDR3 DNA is TGTGCCAGCTTACCAAGGGTAGGGCAAGAGACCCAGTACTTC.

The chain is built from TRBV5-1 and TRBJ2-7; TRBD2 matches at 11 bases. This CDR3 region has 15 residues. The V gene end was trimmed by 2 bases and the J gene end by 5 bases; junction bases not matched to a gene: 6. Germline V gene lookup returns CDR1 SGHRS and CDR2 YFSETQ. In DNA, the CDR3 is TGCGCCAGCAGCTTAACTAGCGGGAGTCTCAACGAGCAGTACTTC. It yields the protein CASSLTSGSLNEQYF.

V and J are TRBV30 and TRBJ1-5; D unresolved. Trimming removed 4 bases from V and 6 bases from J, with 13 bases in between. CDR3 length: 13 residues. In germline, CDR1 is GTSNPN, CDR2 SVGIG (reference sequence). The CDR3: CAWNEAFSQPQHF. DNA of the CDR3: TGTGCCTGGAACGAGGCGTTCTCTCAGCCCCAGCATTTT.